One and the same sample provided the 18 T cell receptor beta chains below, sequenced in a study of OX40 agonist ivuxolimab in advanced cancers. TCRdb's copy holds only in-frame clones and misses some; the assay was immunoSEQ multiplex PCR. The data show more than 45,000 clones, with 70% to 90% seen just once and 11% held by the top ten. Source: CD4+ or CD8+ T cells sorted from blood, taken in a trial of the OX40 agonist ivuxolimab. These TCRs come from an adult with an advanced solid tumor such as melanoma, head and neck, liver or kidney cancer.

The DNA for the CDR3 is TGTGCCACCAGCAGAGATGTTGAGCTTGGGAGCAATCAGCCCCAGCATTTT. It codes for CATSRDVELGSNQPQHF. V is TRBV15 and J is TRBJ1-5; D ambiguous. Germline V lookup: CDR1 LNHNV, CDR2 YYDKDF (reference sequence). V shed 0 bases and J shed 1 base, with 13 bases lying between them. The CDR3 has 17 amino acids.

The V and J genes are TRBV10-3 and TRBJ1-2, with D unclear. Trimming left V 10 bases short and J 6 bases short, with 15 bases between. CDR1 and CDR2 from the germline V gene are ENHRY and SYGVKD. The CDR3 spans 12 residues. The DNA for the CDR3 is TGTGCCACCGTGGGGAGTTTAGATGGCTACACCTTC. Translating gives CATVGSLDGYTF.

The chain employs TRBV11-2 and TRBJ2-7; 8 bases agree with TRBD1. V was pared by 5 bases and J by 4 bases, with 7 bases of the junction left unmatched. Germline CDR1 reads SGHAT; CDR2 reads FQNNGV. The CDR3 spans 14 residues. CDR3 DNA: TGTGCCAGCAGCCCCGACAGGGGTTCGTACGAGCAGTACTTC. This encodes CASSPDRGSYEQYF.

The V and J genes are TRBV4-1 and TRBJ2-3; 10 nucleotides line up with TRBD2. This CDR3 region has 15 residues. CDR1 is MGHRA, CDR2 YSYEKL, per germline. The J segment lost 5 bases and the V segment lost 4 bases, leaving 6 bases of the junction unmatched. CDR3 amino acids: CASSRISGGQDTQYF. For the CDR3, the DNA is TGCGCCAGCAGCCGAATTAGCGGGGGGCAAGATACGCAGTATTTT.

The CDR3 nucleotides read TGTGCCAGCAGCTTATTACCTAGCGGAGCATACAATGAGCAGTTCTTC. Encoded protein: CASSLLPSGAYNEQFF. The chain uses TRBV13 and TRBJ2-1, with 7 nucleotides matching TRBD2. The CDR3 sequence is 16 residues long. Germline V lookup: CDR1 PRHDT, CDR2 FYEKMQ (reference sequence). V shed 2 bases, J shed 4 bases, and the junction held 8 bases outside the gene matches.

The J gene is TRBJ2-7, the V gene TRBV30; perhaps TRBD2 as D (5 bases). V was cut by 7 bases and J by 0 bases, with 10 bases left in between. Germline loops: CDR1 GTSNPN, CDR2 SVGIG (reference sequence). The CDR3 extends over 12 amino acids. The CDR3 sequence: CAYRENSYEQYF. In DNA, the CDR3 is TGTGCCTACCGGGAAAACTCCTACGAGCAGTACTTC.

The chain joins TRBV2 to TRBJ2-7; a weak D match, TRBD1 (5 bases). The CDR3 is made up of 12 amino acids. V gave up 7 bases and J gave up 3 bases, with 10 bases separating them. Germline CDR1 and CDR2: SNHLY and FYNNEI. CDR3 amino acids: CASNGRVYEQYF. CDR3 nucleotides: TGTGCCAGCAATGGCAGGGTCTACGAGCAGTACTTC.

This chain connects TRBV5-8 to TRBJ2-7, with TRBD1 identical over 11 bases. Unmatched junction bases numbered 13, after V lost 3 bases and J lost 5 bases. This CDR3 contains 17 residues. Looked up from germline, CDR1 is SGHTS and CDR2 is YDEGEE. The CDR3 DNA follows: TGTGCCAGCAGCTGGAGGACAGGGGGCGTCAAATTCCACGAGCAGTACTTC. Translating gives CASSWRTGGVKFHEQYF.

The chain employs TRBV6-6 and TRBJ1-1, with TRBD1 matching over 9 bases. In germline, CDR1 is MNHNY, CDR2 SVGAGI (reference sequence). The trim removed 6 bases at V and 6 bases at J, leaving 11 bases unmatched. The CDR3 loop spans 15 amino acids. As DNA, the CDR3 is TGTGCCAGCAGCTATCTTGGACAGGGGCGCGCTGAAGCTTTCTTT. Translating gives CASSYLGQGRAEAFF.

CDR3 region: CASSLKSPGANVLTF. CDR3 in DNA: TGTGCCAGCAGTTTAAAGTCCCCTGGGGCCAACGTCCTGACTTTC. The genes are TRBV27 and TRBJ2-6; D is unclear. The V gene lost 2 bases and the J gene lost 2 bases, with 7 bases spanning the gap. The germline gives CDR1 MNHEY, CDR2 SMNVEV (reference sequence). The CDR3 contains 15 residues. Looking up the rest from reference TRBV27 and TRBJ2-6 gives the full variable domain: EAQVTQNPRYLITVTGKKLTVTCSQNMNHEYMSWYRQDPGLGLRQIYYSMNVEVTDKGDVPEGYKVSRKEKRNFPLILESPSPNQTSLYFCASSLKSPGANVLTFGAGSRLTVL.

V gene TRBV6-5 combines with J gene TRBJ1-5; D remains unclear. Germline lookup yields CDR1 MNHEY and CDR2 SVGAGI. The CDR3 sequence is 15 residues long. Trimming took off 4 bases at V and 0 bases at J, with 10 bases between the two ends. The CDR3 DNA reads TGTGCCAGCAGTTCCAGGACTGATAGCAATCAGCCCCAGCATTTT. As protein: CASSSRTDSNQPQHF.

The chain is built from TRBV15 and TRBJ1-1; possibly TRBD1 for D (6 bases). CDR1 and CDR2 from the germline V gene are LNHNV and YYDKDF (reference sequence). Deletions cut 7 bases from V and 1 base from J, with 13 bases between. The CDR3 is 14 residues long. Written as DNA, the CDR3 is TGTGCCACCACTCTCGGACAGACGAACACTGAAGCTTTCTTT. It specifies CATTLGQTNTEAFF.

This clone was detected only once. The V call is TRBV7-9, the J call TRBJ1-5; D gene ambiguous. The CDR3 is 13 residues long. CDR1 SEHNR and CDR2 FQNEAQ come from the germline V gene (reference sequence). Trimming shortened V by 7 bases and J by 10 bases, and 17 bases separated the two germline ends. DNA for the CDR3: TGTGCCAGCACCAAGGACCCATTTGAACCCCAGCATTTT. This gives the protein CASTKDPFEPQHF.

J is TRBJ2-3 and V is TRBV2; possible D gene TRBD1, 7 bases. The CDR3 loop spans 17 amino acids. Trimming cost V 2 bases and J 3 bases, with 18 bases left between them. Per germline, CDR1 SNHLY and CDR2 FYNNEI. The CDR3 here is CASSEFGRGAPTDTQYF. The CDR3 nucleotides read TGTGCCAGCAGTGAATTCGGCAGGGGGGCCCCGACAGATACGCAGTATTTT.

The CDR3 region has the DNA TGTGCCAGCAACGGGGACAACTATGGCTACACCTTC. It yields the protein CASNGDNYGYTF. The rearrangement uses TRBV7-9 and TRBJ1-2; tentative D call: TRBD1 (5 bases). The CDR3 loop spans 12 amino acids. Per germline, CDR1 SEHNR and CDR2 FQNEAQ (reference sequence). V was shortened by 7 bases and J by 2 bases, with 8 bases between the two germline ends.

Only one count was recorded for this clone. The genes are TRBV5-6 and TRBJ1-6; D gene ambiguous. This CDR3 is 16 amino acids long. V dropped 1 base and J dropped 5 bases, with 13 bases sitting between them. The V gene's germline CDR1 is SGHDT and CDR2 YYEEEE. The CDR3 region is CASSLWLGPNNSPLHF. Written as DNA, the CDR3 is TGTGCCAGCAGCTTGTGGTTGGGTCCCAATAATTCACCCCTCCACTTT. Using reference TRBV5-6 and TRBJ1-6 for the parts outside the CDR3, the full variable domain is DAGVTQSPTHLIKTRGQQVTLRCSPKSGHDTVSWYQQALGQGPQFIFQYYEEEERQRGNFPDRFSGHQFPNYSSELNVNALLLGDSALYLCASSLWLGPNNSPLHFGNGTRLTVT.

J is TRBJ2-1 and V is TRBV5-1, with D perhaps matching TRBD1 (7 bases). The CDR3 has 13 amino acids. Between the trimmed V and J ends, which lost 5 bases and 12 bases, there was a span of 18 bases. Per germline, CDR1 SGHRS and CDR2 YFSETQ. This CDR3 reads CASSRQGGFRQFF. The CDR3 nucleotides read TGCGCCAGCAGTAGGCAGGGGGGTTTTAGGCAGTTCTTC.

The chain joins TRBV30 to TRBJ1-2; no definite D call. V lost 3 bases to trimming and J lost 5 bases, with 4 bases between them. This CDR3 spans 10 amino acids. Germline lookup yields CDR1 GTSNPN and CDR2 SVGIG (reference sequence). This CDR3 reads CAWRTYGYTF. CDR3 in DNA: TGTGCCTGGAGAACATATGGCTACACCTTC.